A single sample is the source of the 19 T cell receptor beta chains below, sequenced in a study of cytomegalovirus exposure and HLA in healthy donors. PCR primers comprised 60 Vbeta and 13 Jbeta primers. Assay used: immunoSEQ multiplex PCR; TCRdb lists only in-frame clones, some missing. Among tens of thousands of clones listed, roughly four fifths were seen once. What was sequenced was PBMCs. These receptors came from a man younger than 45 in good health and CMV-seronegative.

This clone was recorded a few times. CDR3 nucleotides: TGCAGCGTTGGGAGGGCAAACACTGAAGCTTTCTTT. Its protein is CSVGRANTEAFF. The chain employs TRBV29-1 and TRBJ1-1; D is unclear. V lost 4 bases to trimming and J lost 2 bases, with 8 bases between them. The germline CDR1 and CDR2 sequences are SQVTM and ANQGSEA. CDR3 length: 12 residues. Drawing the rest from reference TRBV29-1 and TRBJ1-1, the complete variable domain is SAVISQKPSRDICQRGTSLTIQCQVDSQVTMMFWYRQQPGQSLTLIATANQGSEATYESGFVIDKFPISRPNLTFSTLTVSNMSPEDSSIYLCSVGRANTEAFFGQGTRLTVV.

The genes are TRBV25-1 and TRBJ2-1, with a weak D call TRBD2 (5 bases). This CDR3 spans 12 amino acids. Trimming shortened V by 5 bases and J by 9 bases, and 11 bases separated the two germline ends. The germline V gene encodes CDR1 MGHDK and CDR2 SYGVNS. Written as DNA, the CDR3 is TGTGCCAGCAGTCGGTCGGAGGTTGAGCAGTTCTTC. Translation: CASSRSEVEQFF.

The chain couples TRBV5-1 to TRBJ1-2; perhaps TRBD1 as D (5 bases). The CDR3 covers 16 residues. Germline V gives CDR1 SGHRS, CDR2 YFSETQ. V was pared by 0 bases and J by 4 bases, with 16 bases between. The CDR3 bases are TGCGCCAGCAGCTTGGGACCCTCGACAGCGCTCTATGGCTACACCTTC. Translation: CASSLGPSTALYGYTF.

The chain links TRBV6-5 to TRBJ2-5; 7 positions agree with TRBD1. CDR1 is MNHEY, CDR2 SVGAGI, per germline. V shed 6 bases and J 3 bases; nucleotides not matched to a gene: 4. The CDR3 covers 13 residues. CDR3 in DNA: TGTGCCAGCAGGAAGACAGGGAAAGAGACCCAGTACTTC. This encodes CASRKTGKETQYF.

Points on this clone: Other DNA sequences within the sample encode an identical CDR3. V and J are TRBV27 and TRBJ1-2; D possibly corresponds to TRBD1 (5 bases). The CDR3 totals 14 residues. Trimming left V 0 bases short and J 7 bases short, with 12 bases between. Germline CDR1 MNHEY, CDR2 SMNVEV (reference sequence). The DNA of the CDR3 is TGTGCCAGCAGTTTATCTTCGGGGGTTTCTGGCTACACCTTC. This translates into CASSLSSGVSGYTF.

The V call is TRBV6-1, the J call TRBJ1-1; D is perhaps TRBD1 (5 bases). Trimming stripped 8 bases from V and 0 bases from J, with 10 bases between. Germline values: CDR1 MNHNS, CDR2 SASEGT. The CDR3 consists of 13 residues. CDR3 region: CASHKTVNTEAFF. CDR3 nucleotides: TGTGCCAGCCACAAGACAGTGAACACTGAAGCTTTCTTT.

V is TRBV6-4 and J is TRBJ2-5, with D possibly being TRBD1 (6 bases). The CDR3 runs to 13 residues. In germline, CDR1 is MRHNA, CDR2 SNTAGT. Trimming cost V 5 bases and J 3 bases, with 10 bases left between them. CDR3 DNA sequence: TGTGCCAGCAGTCCAGGGGCGGAAGAGACCCAGTACTTC. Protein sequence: CASSPGAEETQYF.

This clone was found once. The CDR3 spells CSVEEPAGADTQYF. In nucleotides, the CDR3 is TGCAGCGTTGAAGAACCAGCGGGAGCCGATACGCAGTATTTT. V usage is TRBV29-1 and J usage is TRBJ2-3; TRBD2 agrees at 8 bases. After removal of 0 bases from V and 6 bases from J, the junction contained 5 bases not matched to a gene. Germline-derived CDR1 and CDR2 are SQVTM and ANQGSEA. CDR3 size: 14 residues.

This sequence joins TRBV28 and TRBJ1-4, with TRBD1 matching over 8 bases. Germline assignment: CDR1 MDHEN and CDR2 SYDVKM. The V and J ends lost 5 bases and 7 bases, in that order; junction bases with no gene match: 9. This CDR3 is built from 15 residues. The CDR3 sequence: CASSALQGGSEKLFF. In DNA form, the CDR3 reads TGTGCCAGCAGTGCTTTACAGGGGGGGAGTGAAAAACTGTTTTTT.

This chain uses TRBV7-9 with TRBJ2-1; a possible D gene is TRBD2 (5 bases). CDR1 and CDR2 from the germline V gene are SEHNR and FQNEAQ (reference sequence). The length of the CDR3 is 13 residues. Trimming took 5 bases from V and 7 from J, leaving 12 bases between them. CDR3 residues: CASSLGPGNEQFF. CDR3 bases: TGTGCCAGCAGCCTAGGTCCGGGGAATGAGCAGTTCTTC.

The CDR3 loop is CASSLMSGGVNTEAFF. The CDR3 nucleotides are TGCGCCAGCAGCTTGATGAGCGGGGGGGTTAACACTGAAGCTTTCTTT. The chain joins TRBV5-1 to TRBJ1-1; perhaps TRBD1 as D (5 bases). V lost 1 base and J 2 bases, leaving 15 bases between the germline ends. Germline values: CDR1 SGHRS, CDR2 YFSETQ. The CDR3 is made up of 16 amino acids.

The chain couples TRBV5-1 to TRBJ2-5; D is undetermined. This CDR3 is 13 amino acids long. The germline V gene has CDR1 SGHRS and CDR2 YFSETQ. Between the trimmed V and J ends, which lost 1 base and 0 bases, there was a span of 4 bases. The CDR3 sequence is CASSLPDQETQYF. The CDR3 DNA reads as TGCGCCAGCAGCTTGCCAGACCAAGAGACCCAGTACTTC.

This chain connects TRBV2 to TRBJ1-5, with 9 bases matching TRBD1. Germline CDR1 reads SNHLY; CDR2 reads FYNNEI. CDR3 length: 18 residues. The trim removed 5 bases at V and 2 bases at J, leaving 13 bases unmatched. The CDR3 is CASSHPADRGVGNQPQHF. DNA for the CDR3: TGTGCCAGCAGTCACCCCGCGGACAGGGGTGTAGGCAATCAGCCCCAGCATTTT.

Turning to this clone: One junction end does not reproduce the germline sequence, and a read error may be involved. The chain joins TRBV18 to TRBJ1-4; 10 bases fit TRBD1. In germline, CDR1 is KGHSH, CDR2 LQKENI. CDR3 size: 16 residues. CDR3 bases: TGTGCCAGCTCGCCTTCCCGGACAGGGGGAAATGAAAAACTGGTTTTT. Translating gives CASSPSRTGGNEKLVF.

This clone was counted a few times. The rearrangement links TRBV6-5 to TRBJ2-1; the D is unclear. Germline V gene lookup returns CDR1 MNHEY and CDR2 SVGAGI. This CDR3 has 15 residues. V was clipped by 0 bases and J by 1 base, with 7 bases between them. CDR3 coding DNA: TGTGCCAGCAGTTACTCGAGCCCTTCCTACAATGAGCAGTTCTTC. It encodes CASSYSSPSYNEQFF.

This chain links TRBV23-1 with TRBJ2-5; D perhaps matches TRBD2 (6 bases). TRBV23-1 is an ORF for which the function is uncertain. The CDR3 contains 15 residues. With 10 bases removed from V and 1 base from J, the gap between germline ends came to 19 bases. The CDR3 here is CATNFLGTSQETQYF. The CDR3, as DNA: TGCGCCACCAATTTCTTAGGGACTTCCCAAGAGACCCAGTACTTC.

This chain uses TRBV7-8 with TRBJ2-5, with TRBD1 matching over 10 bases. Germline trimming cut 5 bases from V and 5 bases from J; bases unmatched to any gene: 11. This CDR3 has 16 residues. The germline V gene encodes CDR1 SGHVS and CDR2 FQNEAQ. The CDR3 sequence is CASSPRDRGLEETQYF. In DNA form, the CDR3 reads TGTGCCAGCAGCCCTCGGGACAGGGGTTTAGAGGAGACCCAGTACTTC.

CDR3 bases: TGTGCCAGCAGTAGGAGGTCAGCGGGGACCGGGGCAGATACGCAGTATTTT. Translated: CASSRRSAGTGADTQYF. V gene TRBV27 combines with J gene TRBJ2-3; 7 bases match TRBD2. Trimming removed 5 bases from V and 4 bases from J; junction bases left unmatched: 15. CDR3 length: 17 amino acids. Germline V gene lookup returns CDR1 MNHEY and CDR2 SMNVEV (reference sequence).

The CDR3 region is CASSLRGSGTGWEKLFF. The CDR3 nucleotides are TGTGCCAGCAGCTTGCGCGGTTCCGGGACAGGGTGGGAAAAACTGTTTTTT. The chain links TRBV5-5 to TRBJ1-4, with 9 bases aligning to TRBD1. Germline trimming cut 1 base from V and 8 bases from J; bases unmatched to any gene: 12. CDR3 length equals 17 residues. Germline loops: CDR1 SGHKS, CDR2 YYEKEE (reference sequence).